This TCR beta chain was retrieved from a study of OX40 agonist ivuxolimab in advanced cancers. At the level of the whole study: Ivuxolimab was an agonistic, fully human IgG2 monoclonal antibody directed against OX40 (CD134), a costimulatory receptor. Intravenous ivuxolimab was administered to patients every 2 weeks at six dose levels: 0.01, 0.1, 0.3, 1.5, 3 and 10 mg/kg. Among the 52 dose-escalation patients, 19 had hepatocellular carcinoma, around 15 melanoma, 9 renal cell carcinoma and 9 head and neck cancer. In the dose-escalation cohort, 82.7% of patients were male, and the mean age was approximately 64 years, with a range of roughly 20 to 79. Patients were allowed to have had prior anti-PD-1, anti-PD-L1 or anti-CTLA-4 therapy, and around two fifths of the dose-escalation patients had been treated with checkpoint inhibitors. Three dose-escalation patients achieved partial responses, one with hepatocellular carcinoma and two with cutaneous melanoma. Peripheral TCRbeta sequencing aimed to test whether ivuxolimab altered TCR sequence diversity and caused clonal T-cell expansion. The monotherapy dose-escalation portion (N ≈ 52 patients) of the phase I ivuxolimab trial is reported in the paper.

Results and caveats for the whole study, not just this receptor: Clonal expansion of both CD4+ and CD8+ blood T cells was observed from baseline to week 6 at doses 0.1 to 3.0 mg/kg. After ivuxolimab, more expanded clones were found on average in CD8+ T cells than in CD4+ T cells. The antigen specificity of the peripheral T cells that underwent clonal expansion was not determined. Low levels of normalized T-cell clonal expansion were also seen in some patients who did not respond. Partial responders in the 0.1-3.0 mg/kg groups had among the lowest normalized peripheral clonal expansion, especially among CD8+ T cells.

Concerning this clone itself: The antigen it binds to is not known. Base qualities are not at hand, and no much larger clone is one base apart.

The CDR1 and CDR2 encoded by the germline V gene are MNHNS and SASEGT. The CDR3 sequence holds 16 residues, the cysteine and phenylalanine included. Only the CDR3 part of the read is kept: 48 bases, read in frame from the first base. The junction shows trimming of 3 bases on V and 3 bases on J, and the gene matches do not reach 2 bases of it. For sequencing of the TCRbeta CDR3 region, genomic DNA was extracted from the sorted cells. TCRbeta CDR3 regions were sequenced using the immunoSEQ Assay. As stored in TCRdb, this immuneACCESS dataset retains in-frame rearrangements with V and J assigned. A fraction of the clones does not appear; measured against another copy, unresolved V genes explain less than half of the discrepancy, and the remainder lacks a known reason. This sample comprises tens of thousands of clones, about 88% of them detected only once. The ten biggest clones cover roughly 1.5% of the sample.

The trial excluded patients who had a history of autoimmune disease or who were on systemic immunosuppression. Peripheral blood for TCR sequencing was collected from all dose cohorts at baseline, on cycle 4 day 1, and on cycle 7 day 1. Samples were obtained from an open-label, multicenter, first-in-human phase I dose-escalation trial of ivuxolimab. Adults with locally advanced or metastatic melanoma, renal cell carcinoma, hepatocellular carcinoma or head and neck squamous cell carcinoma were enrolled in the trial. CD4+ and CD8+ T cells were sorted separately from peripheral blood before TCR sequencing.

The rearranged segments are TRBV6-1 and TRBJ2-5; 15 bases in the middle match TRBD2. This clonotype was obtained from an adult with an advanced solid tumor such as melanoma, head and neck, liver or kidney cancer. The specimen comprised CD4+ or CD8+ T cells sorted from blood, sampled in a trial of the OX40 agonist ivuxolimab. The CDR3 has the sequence CASSDGLAGGKETQYF. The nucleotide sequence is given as TGTGCCAGCAGTGATGGACTAGCGGGGGGGAAAGAGACCCAGTACTTC.